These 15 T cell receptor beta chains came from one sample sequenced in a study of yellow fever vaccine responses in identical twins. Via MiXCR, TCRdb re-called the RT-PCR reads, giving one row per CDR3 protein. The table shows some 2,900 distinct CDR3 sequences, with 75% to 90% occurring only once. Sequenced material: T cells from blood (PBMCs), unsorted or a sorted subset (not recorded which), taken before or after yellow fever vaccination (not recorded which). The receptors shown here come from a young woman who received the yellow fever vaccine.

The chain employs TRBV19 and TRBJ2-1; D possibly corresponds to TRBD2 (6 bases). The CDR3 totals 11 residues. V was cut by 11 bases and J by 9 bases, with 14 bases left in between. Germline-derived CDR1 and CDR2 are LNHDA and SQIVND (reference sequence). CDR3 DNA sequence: TGTGCCTCTAAGGAGGGCACTGAGCAGTTCTTC. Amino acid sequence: CASKEGTEQFF. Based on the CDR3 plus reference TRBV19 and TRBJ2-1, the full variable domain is DGGITQSPKYLFRKEGQNVTLSCEQNLNHDAMYWYRQDPGQGLRLIYYSQIVNDFQKGDIAEGYSVSREKKESFPLTVTSAQKNPTAFYLCASKEGTEQFFGPGTRLTVL.

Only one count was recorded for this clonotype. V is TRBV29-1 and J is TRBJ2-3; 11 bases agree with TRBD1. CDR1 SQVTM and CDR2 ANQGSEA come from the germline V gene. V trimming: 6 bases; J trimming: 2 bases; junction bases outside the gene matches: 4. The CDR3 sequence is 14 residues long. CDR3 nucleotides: TGCAGCGTGGGGGACAGGGGGATCACAGATACGCAGTATTTT. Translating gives CSVGDRGITDTQYF.

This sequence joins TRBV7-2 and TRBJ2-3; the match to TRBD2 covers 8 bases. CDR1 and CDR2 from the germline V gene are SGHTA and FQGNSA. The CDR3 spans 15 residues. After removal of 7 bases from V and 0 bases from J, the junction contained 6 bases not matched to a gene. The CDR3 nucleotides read TGTGCCAGCAACCTAGCGGGCCTTAGCACAGATACGCAGTATTTT. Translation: CASNLAGLSTDTQYF. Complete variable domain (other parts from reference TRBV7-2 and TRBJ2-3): GAGVSQSPSNKVTEKGKDVELRCDPISGHTALYWYRQSLGQGLEFLIYFQGNSAPDKSGLPSDRFSAERTGGSVSTLTIQRTQQEDSAVYLCASNLAGLSTDTQYFGPGTRLTVL.

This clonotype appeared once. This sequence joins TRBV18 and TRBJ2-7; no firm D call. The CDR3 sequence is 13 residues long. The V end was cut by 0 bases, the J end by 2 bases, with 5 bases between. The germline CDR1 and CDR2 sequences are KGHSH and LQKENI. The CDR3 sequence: CASSPPRAYEQYF. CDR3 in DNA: TGTGCCAGCTCACCACCGAGAGCCTACGAGCAGTACTTC.

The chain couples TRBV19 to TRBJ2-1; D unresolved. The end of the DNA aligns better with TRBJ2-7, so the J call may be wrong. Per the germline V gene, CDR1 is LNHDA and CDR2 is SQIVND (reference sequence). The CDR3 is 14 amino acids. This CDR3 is CATKQRGTFNEQYF. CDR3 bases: TGTGCCACCAAACAACGCGGTACCTTCAATGAGCAGTACTTC.

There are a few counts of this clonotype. DNA of the CDR3: TGTGCCAGCTCAAAAGGGGTGACAGTTAACTATGGCTACACCTTC. This codes for CASSKGVTVNYGYTF. This chain uses TRBV18 with TRBJ1-2, with a weak D call TRBD1 (5 bases). V lost 5 bases and J lost 1, with 14 bases in between. The CDR3 runs 15 residues. The germline V gene has CDR1 KGHSH and CDR2 LQKENI. Filled out from reference TRBV18 and TRBJ1-2, the complete variable domain reads NAGVMQNPRHLVRRRGQEARLRCSPMKGHSHVYWYRQLPEEGLKFMVYLQKENIIDESGMPKERFSAEFPKEGPSILRIQQVVRGDSAAYFCASSKGVTVNYGYTFGSGTRLTVV.

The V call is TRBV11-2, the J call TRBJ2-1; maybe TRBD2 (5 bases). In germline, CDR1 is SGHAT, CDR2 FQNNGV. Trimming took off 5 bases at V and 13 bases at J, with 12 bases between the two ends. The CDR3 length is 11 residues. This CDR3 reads CASSVGGLQFF. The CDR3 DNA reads TGTGCCAGCAGCGTAGGCGGGCTCCAGTTCTTC. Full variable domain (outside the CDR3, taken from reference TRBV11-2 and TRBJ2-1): EAGVAQSPRYKIIEKRQSVAFWCNPISGHATLYWYQQILGQGPKLLIQFQNNGVVDDSQLPKDRFSAERLKGVDSTLKIQPAKLEDSAVYLCASSVGGLQFFGPGTRLTVL.

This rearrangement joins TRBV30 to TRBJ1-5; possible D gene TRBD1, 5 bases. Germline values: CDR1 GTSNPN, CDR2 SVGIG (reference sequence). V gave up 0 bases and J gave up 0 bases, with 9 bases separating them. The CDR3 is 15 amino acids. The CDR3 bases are TGTGCCTGGAGTGTCGGGCAGGGTAGCAATCAGCCCCAGCATTTT. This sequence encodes CAWSVGQGSNQPQHF.

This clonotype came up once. The CDR3 coding sequence is TGTGCCAGCAGCCTCTCGCAGTCCGAGCAGTACTTC. As protein: CASSLSQSEQYF. V and J are TRBV13 and TRBJ2-7, with D uncertain. Germline assignment: CDR1 PRHDT and CDR2 FYEKMQ (reference sequence). Trimming took 5 bases from V and 6 from J, leaving 11 bases between them. CDR3 size: 12 residues.

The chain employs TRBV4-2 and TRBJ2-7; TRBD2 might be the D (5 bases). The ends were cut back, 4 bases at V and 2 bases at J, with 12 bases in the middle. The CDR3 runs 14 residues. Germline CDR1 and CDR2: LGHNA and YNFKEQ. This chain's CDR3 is CASSPPRAPYEQYF. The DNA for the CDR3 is TGTGCCAGCAGCCCCCCGAGGGCACCCTACGAGCAGTACTTC.

The CDR3 nucleotides are TGCAGCGTTGTGTCTAGCGGTCTCAATGAGCAGTTCTTC. It encodes CSVVSSGLNEQFF. This sequence joins TRBV29-1 and TRBJ2-1; 7 nucleotides line up with TRBD2. This CDR3 has 13 residues. With 4 bases clipped from V and 6 bases from J, the junction kept 6 bases outside the gene matches. Germline CDR1 SQVTM, CDR2 ANQGSEA.

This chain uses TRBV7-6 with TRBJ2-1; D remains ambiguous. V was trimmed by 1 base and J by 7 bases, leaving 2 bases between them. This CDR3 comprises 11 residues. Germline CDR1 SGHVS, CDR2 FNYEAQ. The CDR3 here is CASSLENEQFF. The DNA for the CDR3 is TGTGCCAGCAGCTTAGAGAATGAGCAGTTCTTC.

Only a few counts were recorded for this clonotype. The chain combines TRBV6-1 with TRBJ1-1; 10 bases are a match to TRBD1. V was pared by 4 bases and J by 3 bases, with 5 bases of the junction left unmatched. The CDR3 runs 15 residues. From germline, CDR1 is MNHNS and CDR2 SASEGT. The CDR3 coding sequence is TGTGCCAGCAGTGGCGACAGGGGGCGGGACACTGAAGCTTTCTTT. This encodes CASSGDRGRDTEAFF.

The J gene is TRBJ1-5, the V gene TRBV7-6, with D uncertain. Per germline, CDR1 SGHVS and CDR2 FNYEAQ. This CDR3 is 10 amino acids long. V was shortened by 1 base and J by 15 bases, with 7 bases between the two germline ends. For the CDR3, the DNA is TGTGCCAGCAGCTTAGGGTCCCCGCATTTT. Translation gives CASSLGSPHF. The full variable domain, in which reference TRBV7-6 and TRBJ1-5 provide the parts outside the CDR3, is GAGVSQSPRYKVTKRGQDVALRCDPISGHVSLYWYRQALGQGPEFLTYFNYEAQQDKSGLPNDRFSAERPEGSISTLTIQRTEQRDSAMYRCASSLGSPHFGDGTRLSIL.

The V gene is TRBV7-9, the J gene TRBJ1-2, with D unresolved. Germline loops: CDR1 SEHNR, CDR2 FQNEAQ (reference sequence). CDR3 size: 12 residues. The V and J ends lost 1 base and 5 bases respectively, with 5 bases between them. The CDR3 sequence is CASSLVGYGYTF. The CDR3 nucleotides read TGTGCCAGCAGCTTAGTAGGGTATGGCTACACCTTC.